These T cell receptor beta chains were read from a single sample in a study of OX40 agonist ivuxolimab in advanced cancers. Generated by immunoSEQ multiplex PCR, the TCRdb table keeps only in-frame clones and is missing some. The data contain approximately 24,000 clones, approximately 85% of them seen just once; the ten biggest clones take up about 37%. The sequenced sample was CD4+ or CD8+ T cells sorted from blood, obtained in a trial of the OX40 agonist ivuxolimab. These receptor sequences come from an adult with an advanced solid tumor such as melanoma, head and neck, liver or kidney cancer. Each CDR3 is given with its conserved first and last residue. The D gene is left open where the match is weak. The size of a clone is reported for some rows only, either as once, few or many, or as a class for expanded clones.

J	size	V	D	CDR3	DNA
TRBJ2-1	NA	TRBV4-1	NA	CASSQGSYNEQFF	TGCGCCAGCAGCCAAGGGAGCTACAATGAGCAGTTCTTC
TRBJ1-1	NA	TRBV2	NA	CASSEPVRDTEAFF	TGTGCCAGCAGTGAACCCGTGAGGGACACTGAAGCTTTCTTT
TRBJ1-6	NA	TRBV27	NA	CASSFRGGSTNSPLHF	TGTGCCAGCAGTTTCAGAGGGGGTTCTACGAATTCACCCCTCCACTTT
TRBJ2-2	once	TRBV6-5	NA	CASSYGSYTGELFF	TGTGCCAGCAGTTACGGCTCATACACCGGGGAGCTGTTTTTT
TRBJ2-3	NA	TRBV29-1	TRBD2	CSVGMGLASDTQYF	TGCAGCGTTGGAATGGGACTAGCGTCCGATACGCAGTATTTT
TRBJ2-1	NA	TRBV19	NA	CASSGGPSYNEQFF	TGTGCCAGTAGTGGGGGACCCTCCTACAATGAGCAGTTCTTC
TRBJ2-7	once	TRBV7-9	NA	CASRRGPLEQYF	TGTGCCAGCAGACGGGGGCCTCTCGAGCAGTACTTC
TRBJ2-1	NA	TRBV13	TRBD2	CASSRPSGAHNEQFF	TGTGCCAGCAGCCGCCCTAGCGGGGCCCACAATGAGCAGTTCTTC
TRBJ1-4	NA	TRBV2	TRBD1	CASSESEGAFEKLFF	TGTGCCAGCAGTGAATCGGAGGGGGCGTTTGAAAAACTGTTTTTT
TRBJ1-2	few	TRBV7-4	NA	CASSLGGTANYGYTF	TGTGCCAGCAGCTTAGGCGGTACAGCGAACTATGGCTACACCTTC
TRBJ2-7	NA	TRBV7-9	NA	CASSFGLGELDEQYF	TGTGCCAGCAGCTTCGGTCTTGGAGAATTGGACGAGCAGTACTTC
TRBJ2-2	once	TRBV19	TRBD1	CASSSGQGPHGELFF	TGTGCCAGTAGTTCTGGACAGGGTCCACACGGGGAGCTGTTTTTT
TRBJ2-1	NA	TRBV7-2	TRBD2	CASSSYDWTSGNEQFF	TGTGCCAGCAGCTCTTACGATTGGACTAGCGGAAACGAGCAGTTCTTC
TRBJ1-1	NA	TRBV19	NA	CASSITGGNTEAFF	TGTGCCAGTAGTATAACGGGCGGGAACACTGAAGCTTTCTTT
TRBJ1-1	once	TRBV15	TRBD1	CATSTSTGVNTEAFF	TGTGCCACCAGCACGTCTACAGGGGTGAACACTGAAGCTTTCTTT
TRBJ1-5	NA	TRBV5-5	NA	CASSQDSRTNQPQHF	TGCGCCAGCAGCCAAGATTCCCGAACCAATCAGCCCCAGCATTTT
TRBJ2-7	NA	TRBV6-1	NA	CASSEAGAYYEQYF	TGTGCCAGCAGTGAAGCCGGAGCCTATTACGAGCAGTACTTC
TRBJ2-1	NA	TRBV4-2	NA	CASSQDLGNRGNEQFF	TGTGCCAGCAGCCAAGATCTCGGGAACCGGGGGAATGAGCAGTTCTTC
TRBJ2-3	NA	TRBV27	TRBD2	CASSFPGLAGEEDTQYF	TGTGCCAGCAGTTTCCCGGGACTAGCGGGGGAGGAAGATACGCAGTATTTT
TRBJ2-7	NA	TRBV6-6	NA	CASSYSSGSLTYEQYF	TGTGCCAGCAGTTACTCCTCGGGGTCCCTTACCTACGAGCAGTACTTC
TRBJ2-7	NA	TRBV4-1	NA	CASSQGGRTDYEQYF	TGCGCCAGCAGCCAAGGGGGGAGGACCGACTACGAGCAGTACTTC
TRBJ2-2	NA	TRBV27	NA	CASSSYNTGELFF	TGTGCCAGCAGTTCATATAACACCGGGGAGCTGTTTTTT
TRBJ2-1	NA	TRBV11-1	NA	CASSLSGNEQFF	TGTGCCAGCAGCTTGAGTGGGAATGAGCAGTTCTTC
TRBJ2-1	NA	TRBV7-7	NA	CASSLLHGDEQFF	TGTGCTAGCAGCTTGCTTCATGGGGATGAGCAGTTCTTC